These 24 T cell receptor beta chains were all obtained from the same sample, sequenced in a study of blood T cells in healthy people across ages. A second about 7 to 12 cycle PCR used barcoded and J-beta primers. MiXCR was run by TCRdb on the 5' RACE reads, yielding one entry per CDR3 protein. The table records 1 million or so distinct CDR3 sequences, approximately 25% of them present only once. This same sample was also taken into another study, of T cells of mothers and their children.

Sequenced sample: blood. The receptor set was obtained from a girl aged 2-10 years in good health.

The genes are TRBV28 and TRBJ2-2; D is perhaps TRBD1 (5 bases). V was clipped by 6 bases and J by 10 bases, with 15 bases between them. Looked up from germline, CDR1 is MDHEN and CDR2 is SYDVKM. This CDR3 has 13 amino acids. The CDR3 region is CASSSQGAKELFF. In nucleotides, the CDR3 is TGTGCCAGCAGCTCGCAAGGGGCTAAGGAGCTGTTTTTT.

This chain links TRBV12-3 or TRBV12-4 with TRBJ2-3; 10 nucleotides match TRBD2. V was clipped by 5 bases and J by 2 bases; unmatched bases: 7. CDR3 length: 16 amino acids. The CDR3, as DNA: TGTGCCAGCAGTCGTTTAGCGGGGGGAATCACAGATACGCAGTATTTT. Translated: CASSRLAGGITDTQYF.

This clonotype was recorded a few times. V usage is TRBV20-1 and J usage is TRBJ2-5; 9 bases are a match to TRBD2. The J call may be in error: the DNA end matches TRBJ2-1 better. CDR3 length equals 14 residues. Germline-derived CDR1 and CDR2 are DFQATT and SNEGSKA (reference sequence). The CDR3 spells CSARGLAGHDEQFF. CDR3 coding DNA: TGCAGTGCTAGAGGGCTAGCGGGGCACGATGAGCAGTTCTTC.

This clonotype was counted between two and nine times. The CDR3 loop reads CSAANRASSYEQYF. As DNA, the CDR3 is TGCAGCGCCGCTAACCGGGCTTCATCCTACGAGCAGTACTTC. The chain links TRBV29-1 to TRBJ2-7, with no clear D. V lost 7 bases to trimming and J lost 1 base, with 17 bases between them. Germline V gives CDR1 SQVTM, CDR2 ANQGSEA. This CDR3 comprises 14 residues.

Only a few counts were recorded for this clonotype. The rearrangement links TRBV6-1 to TRBJ2-2; D is unresolved. The germline V gene encodes CDR1 MNHNS and CDR2 SASEGT. The CDR3 length is 13 residues. Deletions cut 8 bases from V and 2 bases from J, with 9 bases between. The CDR3 region has the DNA TGTGCCAGCCCTGTGGATAACACCGGGGAGCTGTTTTTT. Its translation: CASPVDNTGELFF.

The genes are TRBV28 and TRBJ2-4; D is perhaps TRBD1 (6 bases). The CDR3 length is 17 residues. From germline, CDR1 is MDHEN and CDR2 SYDVKM. V lost 4 bases and J 3 bases, leaving 19 bases between the germline ends. CDR3 sequence (DNA): TGTGCCAGCAGTTCCTCCGGGACAAAGAAGAACAAAAACATTCAGTACTTC. Its protein is CASSSSGTKKNKNIQYF.

The chain is built from TRBV5-1 and TRBJ1-1, with D possibly matching TRBD1 (5 bases). This CDR3 is 14 amino acids long. The germline V gene has CDR1 SGHRS and CDR2 YFSETQ. Trimming pared 4 bases from V and 5 bases from J, leaving 15 bases between. CDR3 loop: CASSPEWGETEAFF. For the CDR3, the DNA is TGCGCCAGCAGCCCGGAGTGGGGGGAGACTGAAGCTTTCTTT.

This clonotype showed up just a few times. The V and J genes are TRBV29-1 and TRBJ2-3, with 7 bases aligning to TRBD1. With V trimmed by 6 bases and J by 9 bases, 6 bases remained unmatched. The CDR3 runs to 11 residues. Germline assignment: CDR1 SQVTM and CDR2 ANQGSEA. The CDR3 DNA sequence: TGCAGCGTCGCCGACAGGGCAACGCAGTATTTT. It translates to CSVADRATQYF.

This clonotype was found a few times. This sequence joins TRBV28 and TRBJ2-5; 7 bases agree with TRBD2. The CDR3 length is 17 residues. In germline, CDR1 is MDHEN, CDR2 SYDVKM. Losses at the gene ends were 6 bases for V and 5 bases for J; bases not matched to a gene: 18. The DNA of the CDR3 is TGTGCCAGCAGCCCAGCAGGGCTAGCGGCAAAGAGGGAGACCCAGTACTTC. Translating gives CASSPAGLAAKRETQYF.

The rearrangement joins TRBV5-1 to TRBJ2-4; D gene uncertain. The V end was cut by 2 bases, the J end by 8 bases, with 11 bases between. CDR3 length: 13 amino acids. The germline CDR1 and CDR2 sequences are SGHRS and YFSETQ. This CDR3 is CASSLEAVDIQYF. CDR3 DNA sequence: TGCGCCAGCAGCTTAGAGGCCGTGGACATTCAGTACTTC.

This clonotype occurred a few times. This chain joins TRBV4-1 and TRBJ1-2; 11 nucleotides agree with TRBD1. V dropped 1 base and J dropped 9; count of bases not matched to a gene: 4. Germline CDR1 is MGHRA and CDR2 is YSYEKL. The CDR3 totals 14 residues. CDR3 sequence (DNA): TGCGCCAGCAGCCAAGTGGGACAGGGGGATAGCTACACCTTC. Translated, it gives CASSQVGQGDSYTF.

This sequence joins TRBV29-1 and TRBJ1-4; D perhaps matches TRBD1 (6 bases). The CDR3 totals 11 residues. The V gene's germline CDR1 is SQVTM and CDR2 ANQGSEA. Trimming stripped 6 bases from V and 12 bases from J, with 14 bases between. CDR3 DNA sequence: TGCAGCGTAGGGGGGCCTAAGGAACTGTTTTTT. The encoded protein is CSVGGPKELFF. Using reference TRBV29-1 and TRBJ1-4 for the parts outside the CDR3, the full variable domain is SAVISQKPSRDICQRGTSLTIQCQVDSQVTMMFWYRQQPGQSLTLIATANQGSEATYESGFVIDKFPISRPNLTFSTLTVSNMSPEDSSIYLCSVGGPKELFFGSGTQLSVL.

The chain employs TRBV20-1 and TRBJ2-5, with D uncertain. The assigned J gene may be wrong: the sequence end matches TRBJ2-7 better. The CDR3 has 11 amino acids. Germline-derived CDR1 and CDR2 are DFQATT and SNEGSKA (reference sequence). In nucleotides, the CDR3 is TGCAGTGGTAAGGGTAGTAACGAGCAGTACTTC. Translating it yields CSGKGSNEQYF.

This clonotype turned up a few times. J is TRBJ2-1 and V is TRBV3-1; perhaps TRBD2 as D (7 bases). CDR3 length: 16 amino acids. Between the trimmed V and J ends, which lost 4 bases and 4 bases, there was a span of 17 bases. Germline CDR1 is LGHDT and CDR2 is YNNKEL (reference sequence). In DNA form, the CDR3 reads TGTGCCAGCAGCCCCCTAGGGGGGGGGGCGTACAATGAGCAGTTCTTC. It codes for CASSPLGGGAYNEQFF.

The chain employs TRBV11-2 and TRBJ2-3, with unresolved D. V lost 5 bases, J lost 2 bases, and 17 bases lay in between. The CDR3 is 16 residues long. From germline, CDR1 is SGHAT and CDR2 FQNNGV. The CDR3 DNA reads as TGTGCCAGCAGCCCGGGCAGGAACCTCTTCACAGATACGCAGTATTTT. It encodes CASSPGRNLFTDTQYF.

The V gene is TRBV25-1, the J gene TRBJ2-5, with 10 bases lining up with TRBD1. Germline CDR1 is MGHDK and CDR2 is SYGVNS. With V trimmed by 4 bases and J by 5 bases, 7 bases remained unmatched. The CDR3 has 15 amino acids. CDR3 sequence: CASSGYDRGLETQYF. The CDR3 region has the DNA TGTGCCAGCAGTGGATACGACAGGGGGCTGGAGACCCAGTACTTC.

This clonotype was seen a handful of times. This chain's CDR3 is CSADRGEAYEQYF. In nucleotides, the CDR3 is TGCAGTGCTGACAGGGGGGAAGCCTACGAGCAGTACTTC. V gene TRBV20-1 combines with J gene TRBJ2-7, with TRBD1 identical over 9 bases. CDR1 is DFQATT and CDR2 is SNEGSKA in the germline V gene (reference sequence). The CDR3 extends over 13 amino acids. V dropped 5 bases and J dropped 2; count of bases not matched to a gene: 4.

The rearrangement joins TRBV6-5 to TRBJ2-7, with 7 bases matching TRBD1. The length of the CDR3 is 15 residues. V lost 2 bases, J lost 3 bases, and 7 bases stayed unmatched. CDR1 is MNHEY and CDR2 is SVGAGI in the germline V gene. The DNA for the CDR3 is TGTGCCAGCAGTTACGGGACAGAGCTATACTACGAGCAGTACTTC. Amino acids: CASSYGTELYYEQYF.

The gene calls are TRBV11-2 and TRBJ2-2, with D maybe TRBD1 (5 bases). The CDR3 is 15 amino acids. Trimming left V 2 bases short and J 5 bases short, with 12 bases between. The germline gives CDR1 SGHAT, CDR2 FQNNGV. CDR3 protein: CASSLTQGTTGELFF. In DNA, the CDR3 is TGTGCCAGCAGCTTAACCCAGGGTACTACCGGGGAGCTGTTTTTT.

The sample holds a few counts of this clonotype. This chain joins TRBV10-3 and TRBJ1-5; TRBD1 is a possible D gene (6 bases). Germline CDR1 is ENHRY and CDR2 is SYGVKD. With 0 bases removed from V and 10 bases from J, the gap between germline ends came to 16 bases. CDR3 length: 15 amino acids. The CDR3: CAISESEQGIRPQHF. The CDR3 nucleotides are TGTGCCATCAGTGAGTCGGAACAGGGAATCCGACCCCAGCATTTT.

V is TRBV5-1 and J is TRBJ1-1; the D is unclear. CDR3 size: 16 residues. Trimming removed 2 bases at V and 1 base at J, with 15 bases between. The germline CDR1 and CDR2 sequences are SGHRS and YFSETQ. The chain's CDR3 is CASSFRLGIGNTEAFF. The DNA for the CDR3 is TGCGCCAGCAGCTTCAGGTTGGGGATAGGGAACACTGAAGCTTTCTTT. The full variable domain, with the rest looked up from reference TRBV5-1 and TRBJ1-1, is KAGVTQTPRYLIKTRGQQVTLSCSPISGHRSVSWYQQTPGQGLQFLFEYFSETQRNKGNFPGRFSGRQFSNSRSEMNVSTLELGDSALYLCASSFRLGIGNTEAFFGQGTRLTVV.

This clonotype was observed a handful of times. This chain's CDR3 is CASSELDMGRAGAGANVLTF. The CDR3 nucleotides are TGTGCCAGCAGTGAATTAGATATGGGAAGAGCGGGAGCTGGGGCCAACGTCCTGACTTTC. V and J are TRBV25-1 and TRBJ2-6, with 8 bases that match TRBD2. The J segment lost 2 bases and the V segment lost 1 base, leaving 13 bases of the junction unmatched. The CDR3 contains 20 residues. CDR1 is MGHDK, CDR2 SYGVNS, per germline.

This chain joins TRBV7-3 and TRBJ1-1; D uncertain. Trimming pared 3 bases from V and 2 bases from J, leaving 13 bases between. Germline V gene sequence: CDR1 SGHTA, CDR2 FQGTGA. The CDR3 is 15 amino acids. The CDR3 protein is CASSLPGRRNTEAFF. CDR3 DNA: TGTGCCAGCAGCTTGCCCGGCCGGCGAAACACTGAAGCTTTCTTT.

The chain is built from TRBV20-1 and TRBJ2-1; TRBD2 agrees at 7 bases. Germline CDR1 DFQATT, CDR2 SNEGSKA (reference sequence). This CDR3 region has 13 residues. The J segment lost 9 bases and the V segment lost 5 bases, leaving 10 bases of the junction unmatched. CDR3 nucleotides: TGCAGTGCTGGGAGGGAGTCCCACGGTGAGCAGTTCTTC. Its protein is CSAGRESHGEQFF.